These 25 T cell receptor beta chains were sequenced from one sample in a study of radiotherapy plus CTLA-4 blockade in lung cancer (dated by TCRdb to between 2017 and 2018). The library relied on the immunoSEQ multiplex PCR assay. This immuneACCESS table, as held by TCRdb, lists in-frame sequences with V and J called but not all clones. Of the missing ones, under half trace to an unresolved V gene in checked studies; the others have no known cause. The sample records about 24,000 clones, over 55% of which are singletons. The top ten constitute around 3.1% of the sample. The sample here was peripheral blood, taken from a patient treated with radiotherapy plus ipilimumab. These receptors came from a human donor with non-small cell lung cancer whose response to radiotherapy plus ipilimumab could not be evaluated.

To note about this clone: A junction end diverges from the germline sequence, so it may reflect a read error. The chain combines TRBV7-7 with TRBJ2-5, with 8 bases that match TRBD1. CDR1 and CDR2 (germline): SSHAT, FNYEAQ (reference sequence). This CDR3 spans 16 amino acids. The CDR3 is CASSLGFGTGEETQYF. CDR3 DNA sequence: TGTGCTAGCAGCTTAGGATTCGGGACAGGAGAAGAGACCCAGTACTTC.

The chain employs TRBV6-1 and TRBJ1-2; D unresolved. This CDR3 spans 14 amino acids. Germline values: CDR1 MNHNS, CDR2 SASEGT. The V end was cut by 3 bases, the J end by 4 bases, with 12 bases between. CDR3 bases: TGTGCCAGCAGTGATCTTCTTCGGGGCTATGGCTACACCTTC. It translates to CASSDLLRGYGYTF.

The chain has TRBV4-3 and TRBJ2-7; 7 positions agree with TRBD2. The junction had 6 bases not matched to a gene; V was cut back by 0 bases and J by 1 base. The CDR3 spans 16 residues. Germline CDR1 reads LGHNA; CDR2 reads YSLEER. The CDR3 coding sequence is TGCGCCAGCAGCCAAGATTCACTAGCGCAGTCCTACGAGCAGTACTTC. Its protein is CASSQDSLAQSYEQYF.

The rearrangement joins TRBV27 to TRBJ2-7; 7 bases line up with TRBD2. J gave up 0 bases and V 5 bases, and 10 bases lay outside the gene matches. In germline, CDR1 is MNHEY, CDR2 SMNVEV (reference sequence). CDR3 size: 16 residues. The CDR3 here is CASSGGERGGSYEQYF. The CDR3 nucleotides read TGTGCCAGCAGTGGGGGGGAGCGGGGAGGCTCCTACGAGCAGTACTTC.

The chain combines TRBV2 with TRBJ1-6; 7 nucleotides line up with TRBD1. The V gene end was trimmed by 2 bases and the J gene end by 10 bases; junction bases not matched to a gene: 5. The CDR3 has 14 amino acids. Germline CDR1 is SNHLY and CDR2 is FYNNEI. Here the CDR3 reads CASSEKRGHSPLHF. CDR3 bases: TGTGCCAGCAGTGAAAAAAGGGGGCACTCACCCCTCCACTTT. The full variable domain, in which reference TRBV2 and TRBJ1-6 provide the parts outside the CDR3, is EPEVTQTPSHQVTQMGQEVILRCVPISNHLYFYWYRQILGQKVEFLVSFYNNEISEKSEIFDDQFSVERPDGSNFTLKIRSTKLEDSAMYFCASSEKRGHSPLHFGNGTRLTVT.

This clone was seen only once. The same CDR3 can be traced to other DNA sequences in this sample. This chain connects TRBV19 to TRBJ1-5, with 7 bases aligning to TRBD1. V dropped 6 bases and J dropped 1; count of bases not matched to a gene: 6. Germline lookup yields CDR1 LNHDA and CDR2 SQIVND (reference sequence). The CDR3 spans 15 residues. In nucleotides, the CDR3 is TGTGCCAGTAGCAGACAGGGTGGGAGCAATCAGCCCCAGCATTTT. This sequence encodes CASSRQGGSNQPQHF.

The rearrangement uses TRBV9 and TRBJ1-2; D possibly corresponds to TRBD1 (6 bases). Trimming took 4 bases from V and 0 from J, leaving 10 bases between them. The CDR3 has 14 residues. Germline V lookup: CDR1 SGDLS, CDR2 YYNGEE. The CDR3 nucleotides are TGTGCCAGCAGCTCAAACAGGGCTAACTATGGCTACACCTTC. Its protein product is CASSSNRANYGYTF. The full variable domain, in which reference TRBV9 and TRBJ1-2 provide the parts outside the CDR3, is DSGVTQTPKHLITATGQRVTLRCSPRSGDLSVYWYQQSLDQGLQFLIQYYNGEERAKGNILERFSAQQFPDLHSELNLSSLELGDSALYFCASSSNRANYGYTFGSGTRLTVV.

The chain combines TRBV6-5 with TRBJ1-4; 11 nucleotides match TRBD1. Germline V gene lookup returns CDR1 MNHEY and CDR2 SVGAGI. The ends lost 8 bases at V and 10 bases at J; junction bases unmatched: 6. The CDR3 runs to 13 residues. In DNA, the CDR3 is TGTGCCAGCGGGGGGACAGGGGGTCGAAAACTGTTTTTT. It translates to CASGGTGGRKLFF.

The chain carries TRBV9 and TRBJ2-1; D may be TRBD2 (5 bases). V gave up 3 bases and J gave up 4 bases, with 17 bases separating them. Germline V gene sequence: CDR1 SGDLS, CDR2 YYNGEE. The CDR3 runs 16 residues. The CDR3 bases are TGTGCCAGCAGCGCCCTAACCTCGGGGTTTTACAATGAGCAGTTCTTC. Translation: CASSALTSGFYNEQFF.

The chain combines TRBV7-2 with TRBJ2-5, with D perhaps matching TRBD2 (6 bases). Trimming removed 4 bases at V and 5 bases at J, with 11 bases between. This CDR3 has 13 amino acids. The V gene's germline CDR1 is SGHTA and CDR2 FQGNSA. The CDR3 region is CASSWGREETQYF. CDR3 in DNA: TGTGCCAGCAGCTGGGGACGGGAGGAGACCCAGTACTTC.

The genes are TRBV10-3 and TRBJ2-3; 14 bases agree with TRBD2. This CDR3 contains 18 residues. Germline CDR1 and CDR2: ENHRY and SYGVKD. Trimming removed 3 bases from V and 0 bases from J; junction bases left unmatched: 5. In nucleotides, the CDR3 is TGTGCCATCAGTGACCCCGGGACTAGCGGGGGTAGCACAGATACGCAGTATTTT. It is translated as CAISDPGTSGGSTDTQYF.

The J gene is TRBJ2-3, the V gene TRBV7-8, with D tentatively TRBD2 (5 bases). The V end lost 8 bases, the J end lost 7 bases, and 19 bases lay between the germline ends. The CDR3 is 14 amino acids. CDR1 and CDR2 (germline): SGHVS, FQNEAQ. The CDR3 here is CASGWSGGRNTQYF. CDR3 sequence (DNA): TGTGCCAGCGGATGGAGTGGAGGTAGAAATACGCAGTATTTT. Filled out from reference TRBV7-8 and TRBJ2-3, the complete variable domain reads GAGVSQSPRYKVAKRGQDVALRCDPISGHVSLFWYQQALGQGPEFLTYFQNEAQLDKSGLPSDRFFAERPEGSVSTLKIQRTQQEDSAVYLCASGWSGGRNTQYFGPGTRLTVL.

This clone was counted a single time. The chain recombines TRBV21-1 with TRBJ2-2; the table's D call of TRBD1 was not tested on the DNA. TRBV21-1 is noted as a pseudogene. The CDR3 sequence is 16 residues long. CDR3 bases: TGTGCCAGCAGCCCGCGCCCGTCAGGGGTACCGAGGGAGCTGTTTTTT. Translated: CASSPRPSGVPRELFF.

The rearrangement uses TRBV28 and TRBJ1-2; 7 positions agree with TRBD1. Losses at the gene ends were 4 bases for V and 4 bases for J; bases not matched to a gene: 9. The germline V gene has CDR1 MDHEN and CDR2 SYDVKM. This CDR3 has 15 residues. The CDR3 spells CASSSPGQVPYGYTF. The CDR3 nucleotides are TGTGCCAGCAGTTCGCCCGGACAGGTCCCCTATGGCTACACCTTC.

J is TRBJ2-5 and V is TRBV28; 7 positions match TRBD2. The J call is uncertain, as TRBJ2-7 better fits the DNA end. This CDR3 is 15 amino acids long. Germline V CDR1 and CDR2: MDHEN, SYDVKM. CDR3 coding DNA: TGTGCCAGCGGTGGGCGGGAGATATCCGACTACGAGCAGTACTTC. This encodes CASGGREISDYEQYF.

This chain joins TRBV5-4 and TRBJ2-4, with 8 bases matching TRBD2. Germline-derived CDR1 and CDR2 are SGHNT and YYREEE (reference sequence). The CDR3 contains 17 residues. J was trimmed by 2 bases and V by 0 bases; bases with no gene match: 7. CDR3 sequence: CASSLGSGSGTKNIQYF. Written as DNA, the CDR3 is TGTGCCAGCAGCTTGGGAAGCGGTAGCGGGACCAAAAACATTCAGTACTTC.

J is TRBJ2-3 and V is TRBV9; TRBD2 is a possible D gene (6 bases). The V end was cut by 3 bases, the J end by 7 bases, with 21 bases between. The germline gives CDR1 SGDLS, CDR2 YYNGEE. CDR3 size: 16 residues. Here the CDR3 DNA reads TGTGCCAGCAGCGCCCCCCGGGAAGCGGGTGGGTATACGCAGTATTTT. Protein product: CASSAPREAGGYTQYF.

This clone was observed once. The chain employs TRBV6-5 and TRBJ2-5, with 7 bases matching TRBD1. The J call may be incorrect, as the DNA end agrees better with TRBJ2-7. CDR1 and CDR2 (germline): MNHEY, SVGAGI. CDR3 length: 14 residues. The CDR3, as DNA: TGTGCCAGCAGTACCGACAGGGTAACCTACGAGCAGTACTTC. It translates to CASSTDRVTYEQYF.

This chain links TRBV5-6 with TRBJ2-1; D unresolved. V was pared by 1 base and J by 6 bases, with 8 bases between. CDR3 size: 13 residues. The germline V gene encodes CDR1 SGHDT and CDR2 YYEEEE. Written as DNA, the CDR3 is TGTGCCAGCAGCTTGCGGTTGGTCAATGAGCAGTTCTTC. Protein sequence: CASSLRLVNEQFF.

CDR3 bases: TGTGCCACCAGCAGAGATAGTTTTTCGGGTGGCTACACCTTC. As protein: CATSRDSFSGGYTF. The chain has TRBV15 and TRBJ1-2; D ambiguous. V was pared by 0 bases and J by 7 bases, with 12 bases between. CDR1 is LNHNV and CDR2 is YYDKDF in the germline V gene (reference sequence). The CDR3 is 14 residues long.

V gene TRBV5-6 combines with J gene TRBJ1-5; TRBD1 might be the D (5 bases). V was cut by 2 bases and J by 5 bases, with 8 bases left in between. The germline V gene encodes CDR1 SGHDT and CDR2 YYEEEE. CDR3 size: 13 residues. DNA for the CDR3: TGTGCCAGCAGCTTTCAGGGTTATCAGCCCCAGCATTTT. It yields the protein CASSFQGYQPQHF.

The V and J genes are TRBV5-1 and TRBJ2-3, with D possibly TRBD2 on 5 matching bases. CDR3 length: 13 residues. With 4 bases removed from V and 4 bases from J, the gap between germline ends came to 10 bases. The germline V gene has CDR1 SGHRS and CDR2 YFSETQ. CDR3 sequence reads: CASSPGSADTQYF. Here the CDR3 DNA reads TGCGCCAGCAGCCCGGGATCTGCAGATACGCAGTATTTT.

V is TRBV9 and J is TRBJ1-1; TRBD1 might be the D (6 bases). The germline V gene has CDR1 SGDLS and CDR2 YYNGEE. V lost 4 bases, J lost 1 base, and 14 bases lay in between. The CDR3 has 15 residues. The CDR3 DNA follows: TGTGCCAGCAGCCCCATAACGGGACAGAACACTGAAGCTTTCTTT. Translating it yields CASSPITGQNTEAFF.

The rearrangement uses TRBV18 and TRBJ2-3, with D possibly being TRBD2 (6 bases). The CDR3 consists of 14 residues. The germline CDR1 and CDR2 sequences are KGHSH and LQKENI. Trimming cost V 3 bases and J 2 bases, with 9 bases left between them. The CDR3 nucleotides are TGTGCCAGCTCACCGTGGCGGGACACAGATACGCAGTATTTT. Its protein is CASSPWRDTDTQYF.

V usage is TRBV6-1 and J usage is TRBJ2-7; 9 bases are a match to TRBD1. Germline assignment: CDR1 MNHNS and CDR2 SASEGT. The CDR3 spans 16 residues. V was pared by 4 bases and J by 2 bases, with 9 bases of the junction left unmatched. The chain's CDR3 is CASSGGQGTKTYEQYF. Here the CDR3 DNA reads TGTGCCAGCAGTGGGGGACAGGGAACAAAAACCTACGAGCAGTACTTC.